Below are 8 T cell receptor beta chains sequenced from a single sample in a study of early T cells in non-severe SARS-CoV-2 infection. TCRdb re-called the 5' RACE reads with MiXCR, one entry per CDR3 protein. Of 20,000 to 25,000 distinct CDR3 sequences in the sample, approximately 4.5% were seen once. Sequencing was done on a sample of whole blood. The origin of the receptors is an adult who was a healthcare worker with PCR-confirmed SARS-CoV-2 infection or an uninfected control (not recorded which).

The sample holds many counts of this clonotype. J is TRBJ2-7 and V is TRBV20-1; D perhaps matches TRBD2 (7 bases). V was clipped by 4 bases and J by 3 bases, with 13 bases between them. Germline CDR1 is DFQATT and CDR2 is SNEGSKA (reference sequence). The CDR3 covers 13 residues. The CDR3 region is CSAIWGGRYEQYF. The CDR3 nucleotides read TGCAGTGCTATTTGGGGGGGCCGCTACGAGCAGTACTTC.

This clonotype came up many times. The chain employs TRBV28 and TRBJ1-5; D perhaps matches TRBD1 (5 bases). The V end was cut by 7 bases, the J end by 0 bases, with 10 bases between. CDR3 length: 14 amino acids. The germline CDR1 and CDR2 sequences are MDHEN and SYDVKM. The CDR3 sequence: CASNGQASNQPQHF. The CDR3 DNA follows: TGTGCCAGCAATGGACAAGCTAGCAATCAGCCCCAGCATTTT. Complete variable domain (other parts from reference TRBV28 and TRBJ1-5): DVKVTQSSRYLVKRTGEKVFLECVQDMDHENMFWYRQDPGLGLRLIYFSYDVKMKEKGDIPEGYSVSREKKERFSLILESASTNQTSMYLCASNGQASNQPQHFGDGTRLSIL.

This clonotype occurred many times. The chain is built from TRBV6-1 and TRBJ2-1; D gene ambiguous. The CDR3 sequence is 15 residues long. V lost 4 bases, J lost 6 bases, and 16 bases lay in between. Germline V gives CDR1 MNHNS, CDR2 SASEGT. CDR3 DNA: TGTGCCAGCAGTGCGGGTTATTCGGTTAGCAATGAGCAGTTCTTC. Translation gives CASSAGYSVSNEQFF.

This clonotype was counted many times. The rearrangement uses TRBV7-3 and TRBJ2-3; 8 bases fit TRBD2. CDR1 SGHTA and CDR2 FQGTGA come from the germline V gene. The CDR3 runs 17 residues. Trimming took 5 bases from V and 0 from J; bases not matched to a gene: 10. The CDR3 bases are TGTGCCAGCAGCCCGTTGATGCGGGGGGCTAGCACAGATACGCAGTATTTT. Protein sequence: CASSPLMRGASTDTQYF.

This clonotype appeared many times. This chain links TRBV5-4 with TRBJ2-2; possible D gene TRBD1, 6 bases. V lost 4 bases to trimming and J lost 5 bases, with 12 bases between them. The CDR3 extends over 14 amino acids. Per germline, CDR1 SGHNT and CDR2 YYREEE (reference sequence). The CDR3 DNA sequence: TGTGCCAGCAGCGTAACGACAGGAACCGGGGAGCTGTTTTTT. It codes for CASSVTTGTGELFF.

J is TRBJ1-4 and V is TRBV12-3 or TRBV12-4; unclear D gene. CDR3 length: 14 residues. V dropped 7 bases and J dropped 0 bases, with 9 bases sitting between them. Written as DNA, the CDR3 is TGTGCCAGCACCTCAGTGCCAACTAATGAAAAACTGTTTTTT. Translating it yields CASTSVPTNEKLFF.

This clonotype was seen at least ten times. The chain couples TRBV21-1 to TRBJ2-7; the table's TRBD1 call for D was not verified on the DNA. TRBV21-1 is a pseudogene. The length of the CDR3 is 16 residues. The CDR3 spells CASSKVADRGLYEQYF. The CDR3, as DNA: TGTGCCAGCAGCAAAGTAGCGGACAGGGGGCTTTACGAGCAGTACTTC.

This clonotype showed up many times. V gene TRBV12-5 combines with J gene TRBJ2-2; 13 bases line up with TRBD2. Germline V gene data show CDR1 as LGHNT and CDR2 as FRNRAP. V shed 7 bases and J 1 base; nucleotides not matched to a gene: 12. CDR3 length: 19 amino acids. The CDR3 is CASAPRTSGGLLNTGELFF. The CDR3 DNA follows: TGTGCTAGTGCCCCCAGGACTAGCGGGGGACTTTTGAACACCGGGGAGCTGTTTTTT.